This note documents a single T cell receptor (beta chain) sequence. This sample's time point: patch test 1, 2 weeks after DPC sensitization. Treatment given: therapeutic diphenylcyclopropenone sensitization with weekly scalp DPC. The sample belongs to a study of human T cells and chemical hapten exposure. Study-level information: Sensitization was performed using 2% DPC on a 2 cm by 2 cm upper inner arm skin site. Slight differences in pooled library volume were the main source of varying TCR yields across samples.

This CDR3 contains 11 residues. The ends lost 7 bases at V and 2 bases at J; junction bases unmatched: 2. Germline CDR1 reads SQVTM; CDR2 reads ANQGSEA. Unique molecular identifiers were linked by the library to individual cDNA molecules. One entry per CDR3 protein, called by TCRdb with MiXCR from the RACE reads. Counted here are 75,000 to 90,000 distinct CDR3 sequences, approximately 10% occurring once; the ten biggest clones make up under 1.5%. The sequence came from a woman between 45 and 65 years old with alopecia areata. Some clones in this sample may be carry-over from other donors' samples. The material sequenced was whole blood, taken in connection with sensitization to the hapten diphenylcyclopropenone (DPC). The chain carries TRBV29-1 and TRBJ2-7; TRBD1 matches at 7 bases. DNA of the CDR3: TGCAGCGGGACAGGTCCCTACGAGCAGTACTTC. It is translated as CSGTGPYEQYF.